This T cell receptor (beta chain) comes out of a study of T cell responses to AZD1222 COVID-19 vaccine. The CDR3 covers 16 residues. Per the germline V gene, CDR1 is MNHEY and CDR2 is SVGAGI. Trimming took 2 bases from V and 6 from J, leaving 14 bases between them. Findings of the study overall: Repertoire sampling occurred only after the peak T cell response.

Worth noting for this clone: Its antigen is currently unknown.

Sequencing was performed with immunoSEQ multiplex PCR; in TCRdb, only in-frame clones are kept and a portion is missing. This sample has over 150,000 clones, with just over 85% found just once. The specimen was peripheral blood, collected 28 days after the second AZD1222 dose. This TCR was recovered from an adult who received the AZD1222 COVID-19 vaccine. The chain recombines TRBV6-5 with TRBJ1-6; no reliable D call. The CDR3 DNA is TGTGCCAGCAGTTACGAGCGGAGGATCCCTAATTCACCCCTCCACTTT. Encoded protein: CASSYERRIPNSPLHF.